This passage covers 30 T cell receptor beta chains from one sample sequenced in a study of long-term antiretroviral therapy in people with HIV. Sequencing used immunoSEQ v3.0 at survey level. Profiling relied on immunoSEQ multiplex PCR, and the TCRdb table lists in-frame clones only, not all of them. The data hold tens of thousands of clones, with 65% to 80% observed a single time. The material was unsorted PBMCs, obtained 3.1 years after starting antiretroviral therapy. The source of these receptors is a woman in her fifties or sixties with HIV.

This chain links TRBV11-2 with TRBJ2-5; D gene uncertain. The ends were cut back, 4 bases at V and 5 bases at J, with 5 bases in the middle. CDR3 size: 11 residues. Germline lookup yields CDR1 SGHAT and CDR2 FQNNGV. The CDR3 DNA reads TGTGCCAGCAGCTCCATCGAGACCCAGTACTTC. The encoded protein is CASSSIETQYF.

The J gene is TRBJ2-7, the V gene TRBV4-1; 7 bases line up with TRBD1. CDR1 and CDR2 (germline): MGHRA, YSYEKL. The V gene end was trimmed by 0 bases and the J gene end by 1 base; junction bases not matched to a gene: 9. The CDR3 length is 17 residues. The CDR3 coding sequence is TGCGCCAGCAGCCAAGACCTCCTCGAGACAGGGTCCTACGAGCAGTACGTC. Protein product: CASSQDLLETGSYEQYV.

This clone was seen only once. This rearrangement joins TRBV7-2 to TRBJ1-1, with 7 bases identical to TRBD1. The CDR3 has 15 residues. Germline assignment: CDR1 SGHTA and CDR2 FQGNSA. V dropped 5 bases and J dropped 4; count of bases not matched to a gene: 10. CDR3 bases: TGTGCCAGCAGCCTATACGAAACAGGGGCCACTGAAGCTTTCTTT. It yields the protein CASSLYETGATEAFF.

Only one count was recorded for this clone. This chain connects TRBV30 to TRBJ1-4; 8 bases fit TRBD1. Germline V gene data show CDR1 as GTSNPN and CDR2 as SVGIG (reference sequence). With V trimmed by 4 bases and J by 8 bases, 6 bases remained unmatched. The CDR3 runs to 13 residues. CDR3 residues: CAWNDRGWEKLFF. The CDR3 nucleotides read TGTGCCTGGAATGACAGGGGTTGGGAAAAACTGTTTTTT.

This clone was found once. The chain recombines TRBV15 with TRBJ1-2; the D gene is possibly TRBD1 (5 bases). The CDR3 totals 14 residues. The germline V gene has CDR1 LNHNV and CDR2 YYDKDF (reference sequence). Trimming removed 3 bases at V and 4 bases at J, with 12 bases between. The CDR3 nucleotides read TGTGCCACCAGCAGGCCCGGGGGTGTCTATGGCTACACCTTC. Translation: CATSRPGGVYGYTF.

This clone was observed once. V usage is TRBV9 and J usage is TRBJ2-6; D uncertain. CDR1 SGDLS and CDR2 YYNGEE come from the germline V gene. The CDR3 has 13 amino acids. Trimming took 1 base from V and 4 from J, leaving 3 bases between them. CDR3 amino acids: CASSVSGANVLTF. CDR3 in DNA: TGTGCCAGCAGCGTATCGGGGGCCAACGTCCTGACTTTC.

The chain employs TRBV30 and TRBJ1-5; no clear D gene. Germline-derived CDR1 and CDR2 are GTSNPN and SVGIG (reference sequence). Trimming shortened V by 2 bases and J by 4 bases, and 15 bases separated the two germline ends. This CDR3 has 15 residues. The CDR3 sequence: CAWSKGQAPNQPQHF. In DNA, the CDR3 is TGTGCCTGGAGTAAGGGCCAGGCACCTAATCAGCCCCAGCATTTT. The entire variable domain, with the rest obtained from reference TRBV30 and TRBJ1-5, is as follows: SQTIHQWPATLVQPVGSPLSLECTVEGTSNPNLYWYRQAAGRGLQLLFYSVGIGQISSEVPQNLSASRPQDRQFILSSKKLLLSDSGFYLCAWSKGQAPNQPQHFGDGTRLSIL.

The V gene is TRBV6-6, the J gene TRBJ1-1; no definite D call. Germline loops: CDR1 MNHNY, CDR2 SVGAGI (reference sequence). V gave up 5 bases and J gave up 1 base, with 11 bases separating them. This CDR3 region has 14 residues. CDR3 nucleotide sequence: TGTGCCAGCAGTCCACCAGGCCAGAACACTGAAGCTTTCTTT. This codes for CASSPPGQNTEAFF.

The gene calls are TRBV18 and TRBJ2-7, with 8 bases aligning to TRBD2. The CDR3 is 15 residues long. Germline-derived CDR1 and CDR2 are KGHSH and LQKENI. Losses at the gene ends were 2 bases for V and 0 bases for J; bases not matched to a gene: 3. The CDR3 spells CASSPSRGGSYEQYF. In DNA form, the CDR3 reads TGTGCCAGCTCACCATCCCGGGGGGGCTCCTACGAGCAGTACTTC.

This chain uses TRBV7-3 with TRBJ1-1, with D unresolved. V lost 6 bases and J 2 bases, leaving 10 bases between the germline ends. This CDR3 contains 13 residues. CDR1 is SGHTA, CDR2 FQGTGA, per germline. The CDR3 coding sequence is TGTGCCAGCAGTCCAGACCTTAACACTGAAGCTTTCTTT. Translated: CASSPDLNTEAFF.

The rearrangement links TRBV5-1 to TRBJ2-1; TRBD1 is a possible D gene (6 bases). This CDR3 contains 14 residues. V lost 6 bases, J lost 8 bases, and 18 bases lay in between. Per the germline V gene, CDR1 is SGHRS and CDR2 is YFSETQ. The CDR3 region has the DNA TGCGCCAGCAACAGGGTGTACGATCTTGATGAGCAGTTCTTC. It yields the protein CASNRVYDLDEQFF.

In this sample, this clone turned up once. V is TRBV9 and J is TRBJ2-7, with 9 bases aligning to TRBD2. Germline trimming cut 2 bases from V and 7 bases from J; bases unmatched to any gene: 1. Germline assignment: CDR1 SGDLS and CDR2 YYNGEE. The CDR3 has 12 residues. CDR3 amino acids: CASSVSGGEQYF. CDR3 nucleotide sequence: TGTGCCAGCAGCGTGAGCGGGGGGGAGCAGTACTTC.

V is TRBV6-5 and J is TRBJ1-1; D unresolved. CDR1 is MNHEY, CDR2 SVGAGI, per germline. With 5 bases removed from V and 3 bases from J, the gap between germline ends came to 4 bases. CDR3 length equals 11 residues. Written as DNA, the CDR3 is TGTGCCAGCAGTCGTGACACTGAAGCTTTCTTT. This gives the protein CASSRDTEAFF.

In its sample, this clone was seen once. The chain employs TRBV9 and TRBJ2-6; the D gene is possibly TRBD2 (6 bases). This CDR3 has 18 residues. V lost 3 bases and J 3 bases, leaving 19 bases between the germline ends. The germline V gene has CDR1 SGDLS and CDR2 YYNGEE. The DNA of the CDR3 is TGTGCCAGCAGCGGCTTAAACGGGGAGGTGTTTGGGGCCAACGTCCTGACTTTC. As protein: CASSGLNGEVFGANVLTF.

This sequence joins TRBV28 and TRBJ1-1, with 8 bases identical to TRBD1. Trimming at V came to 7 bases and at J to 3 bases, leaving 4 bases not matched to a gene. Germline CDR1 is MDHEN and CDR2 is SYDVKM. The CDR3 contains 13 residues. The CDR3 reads CASNDRGYTEAFF. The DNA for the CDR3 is TGTGCCAGCAATGACAGGGGTTACACTGAAGCTTTCTTT.

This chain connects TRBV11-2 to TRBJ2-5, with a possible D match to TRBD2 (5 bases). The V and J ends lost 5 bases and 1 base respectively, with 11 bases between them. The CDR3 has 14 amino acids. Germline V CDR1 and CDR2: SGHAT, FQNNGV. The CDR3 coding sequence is TGTGCCAGCAGCCCCGTTGCGGGCCAAGAGACCCAGTACTTC. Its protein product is CASSPVAGQETQYF. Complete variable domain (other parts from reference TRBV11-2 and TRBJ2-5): EAGVAQSPRYKIIEKRQSVAFWCNPISGHATLYWYQQILGQGPKLLIQFQNNGVVDDSQLPKDRFSAERLKGVDSTLKIQPAKLEDSAVYLCASSPVAGQETQYFGPGTRLLVL.

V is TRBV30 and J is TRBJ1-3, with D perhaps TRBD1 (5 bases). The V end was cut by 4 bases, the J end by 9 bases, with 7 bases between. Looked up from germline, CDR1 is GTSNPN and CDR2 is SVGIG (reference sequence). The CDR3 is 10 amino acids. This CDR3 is CAWMGGTIYF. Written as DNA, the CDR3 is TGTGCCTGGATGGGGGGCACCATATATTTT.

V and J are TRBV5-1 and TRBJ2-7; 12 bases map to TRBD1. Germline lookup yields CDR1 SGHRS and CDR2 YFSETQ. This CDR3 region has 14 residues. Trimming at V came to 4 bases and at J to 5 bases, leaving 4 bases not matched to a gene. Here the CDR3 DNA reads TGCGCCAGCAGCCTAGGGACAGGGGGCCACGAGCAGTACTTC. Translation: CASSLGTGGHEQYF.

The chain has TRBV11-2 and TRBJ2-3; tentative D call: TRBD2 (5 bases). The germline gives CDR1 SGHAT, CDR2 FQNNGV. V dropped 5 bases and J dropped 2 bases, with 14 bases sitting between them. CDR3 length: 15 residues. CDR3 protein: CASSLRTGYTDTQYF. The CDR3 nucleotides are TGTGCCAGCAGCCTTAGGACTGGCTACACAGATACGCAGTATTTT. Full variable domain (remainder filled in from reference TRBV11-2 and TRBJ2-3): EAGVAQSPRYKIIEKRQSVAFWCNPISGHATLYWYQQILGQGPKLLIQFQNNGVVDDSQLPKDRFSAERLKGVDSTLKIQPAKLEDSAVYLCASSLRTGYTDTQYFGPGTRLTVL.

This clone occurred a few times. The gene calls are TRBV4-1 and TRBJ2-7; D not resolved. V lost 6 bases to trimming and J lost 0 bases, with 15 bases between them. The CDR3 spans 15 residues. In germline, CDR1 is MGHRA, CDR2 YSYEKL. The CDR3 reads CASSQHTIGSYEQYF. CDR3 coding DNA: TGCGCCAGCAGTCAACATACTATCGGCTCCTACGAGCAGTACTTC.

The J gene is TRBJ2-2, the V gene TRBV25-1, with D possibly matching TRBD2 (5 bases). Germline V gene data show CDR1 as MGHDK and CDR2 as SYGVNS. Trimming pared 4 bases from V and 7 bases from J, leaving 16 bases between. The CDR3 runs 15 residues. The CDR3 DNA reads TGTGCCAGCAGTGCGGACGCGGGTTCGGGCGGGGAGCTGTTTTTT. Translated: CASSADAGSGGELFF.

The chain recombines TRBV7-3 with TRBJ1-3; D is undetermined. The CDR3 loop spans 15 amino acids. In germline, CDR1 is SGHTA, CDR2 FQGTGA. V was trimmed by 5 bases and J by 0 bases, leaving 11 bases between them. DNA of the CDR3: TGTGCCAGCAGCCTCTCGGGCGGCTCTGGAAACACCATATATTTT. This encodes CASSLSGGSGNTIYF.

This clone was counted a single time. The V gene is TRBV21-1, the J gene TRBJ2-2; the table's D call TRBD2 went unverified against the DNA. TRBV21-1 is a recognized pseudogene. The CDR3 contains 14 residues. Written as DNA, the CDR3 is TGTGCCAGCAGCAAAGTAGTTTTTGGCGGGGAGCTGTTTTTT. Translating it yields CASSKVVFGGELFF.

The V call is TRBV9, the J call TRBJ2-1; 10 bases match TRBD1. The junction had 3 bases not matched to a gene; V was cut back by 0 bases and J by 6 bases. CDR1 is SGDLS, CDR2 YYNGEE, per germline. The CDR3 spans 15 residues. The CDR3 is CASSVEGQGFNEQFF. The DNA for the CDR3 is TGTGCCAGCAGCGTAGAGGGACAGGGGTTCAATGAGCAGTTCTTC.

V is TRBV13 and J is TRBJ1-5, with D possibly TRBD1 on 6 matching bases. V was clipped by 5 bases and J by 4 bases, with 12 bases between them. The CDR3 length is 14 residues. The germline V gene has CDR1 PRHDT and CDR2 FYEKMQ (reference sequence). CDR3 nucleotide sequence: TGTGCCAGCAGCATTAGAGGGGGGAATCAGCCCCAGCATTTT. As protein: CASSIRGGNQPQHF.

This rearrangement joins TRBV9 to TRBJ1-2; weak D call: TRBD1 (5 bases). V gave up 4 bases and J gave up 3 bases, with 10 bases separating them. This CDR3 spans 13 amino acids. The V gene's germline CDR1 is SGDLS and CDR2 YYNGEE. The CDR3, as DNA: TGTGCCAGCAGCTATACAGGATACTATGGCTACACCTTC. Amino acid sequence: CASSYTGYYGYTF.

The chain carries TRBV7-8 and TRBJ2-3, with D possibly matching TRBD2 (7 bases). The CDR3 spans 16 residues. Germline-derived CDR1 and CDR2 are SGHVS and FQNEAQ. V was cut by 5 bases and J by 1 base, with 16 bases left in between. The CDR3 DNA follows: TGTGCCAGCAGCCTCCTTTTCGGGGGGCGCACAGATACGCAGTATTTT. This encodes CASSLLFGGRTDTQYF.

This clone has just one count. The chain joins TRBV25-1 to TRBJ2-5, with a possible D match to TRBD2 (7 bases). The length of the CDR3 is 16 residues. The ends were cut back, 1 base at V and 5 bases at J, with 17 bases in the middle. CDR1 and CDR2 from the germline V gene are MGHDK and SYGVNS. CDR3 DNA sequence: TGTGCCAGCAGTGAATGGAATCGGGGGGCTGGGGAGACCCAGTACTTC. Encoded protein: CASSEWNRGAGETQYF.

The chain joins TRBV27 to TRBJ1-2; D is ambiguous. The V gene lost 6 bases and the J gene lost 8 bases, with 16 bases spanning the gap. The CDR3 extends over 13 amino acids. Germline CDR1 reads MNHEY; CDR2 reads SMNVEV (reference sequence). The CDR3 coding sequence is TGTGCCAGCAGCCCACACCTTTCTATCGGCTACACCTTC. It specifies CASSPHLSIGYTF.

CDR3 nucleotide sequence: TGTGCCAGCAGCCTGGAGCGACTGGCCCATAGCACAGATACGCAGTATTTT. Translated: CASSLERLAHSTDTQYF. The chain is built from TRBV5-8 and TRBJ2-3; no firm D call. Trimming cost V 4 bases and J 0 bases, with 18 bases left between them. CDR3 length: 17 amino acids. Germline CDR1 and CDR2: SGHTS and YDEGEE.